This T cell receptor (beta chain) is from a study of T cells after yellow fever vaccination. The study, taken as a whole, reports: Abundant clonotypes from the bulk population could get into FACS-sorted repertoires as contaminants. Most clones from primary vaccination were detected again post-booster (approximately 96% CD4, 88% CD8).

This clonotype was found many times. Its antigen remains unknown. TCRdb re-analysed the 5' RACE reads in MiXCR, keeping a single row per CDR3 protein. Of some 300,000 distinct CDR3 sequences listed, roughly 8.7% are singletons. The TCR was taken from a man aged 18 to 35 who received the YFV17D yellow fever vaccine. Sequenced material: CD4+ T cells sorted from PBMCs, taken 5 days after the yellow fever booster vaccination.

For the CDR3, the DNA is TGTGCCAGCTCACAGGGAGTAACTGAAGCTTTCTTT. Amino acid sequence: CASSQGVTEAFF. J is TRBJ1-1 and V is TRBV18; D gene ambiguous. CDR1 is KGHSH and CDR2 is LQKENI in the germline V gene. V was shortened by 4 bases and J by 5 bases, with 8 bases between the two germline ends. There are 12 residues in the CDR3. Full variable domain (outside the CDR3, taken from reference TRBV18 and TRBJ1-1): NAGVMQNPRHLVRRRGQEARLRCSPMKGHSHVYWYRQLPEEGLKFMVYLQKENIIDESGMPKERFSAEFPKEGPSILRIQQVVRGDSAAYFCASSQGVTEAFFGQGTRLTVV.